There are many counts of the clone carrying this T cell receptor (beta chain). Its cognate antigen is unknown. This entry belongs to a study of regulatory T cells in long-lasting Graves disease. Points from the study as a whole: Persistent disease was associated with favored TRBV28 usage and with favored use of TRBJ1-2 and TRBJ2-5.

Specified time point: persistent/refractory GD, antithyroid drugs over 5 years with positive TRAb. The authors made the TCR library using RNA they extracted from PBMCs. Germline V gene data show CDR1 as ENHRY and CDR2 as SYGVKD. This CDR3 region has 13 residues. The V end was cut by 6 bases, the J end by 4 bases, with 12 bases between. The TCR beta library used iRepertoire HTBI primers with Arm-PCR amplification of CDR3. In TCRdb, the multiplex PCR reads were re-called with MiXCR into one record per CDR3 protein. The table has 300,000 to 500,000 distinct CDR3 sequences, around 20% seen once. This sequence was found in a female donor with Graves disease. V usage is TRBV10-3 and J usage is TRBJ1-2, with D unclear. The sequencing here drew on peripheral blood mononuclear cells (PBMCs), taken when the disease was refractory, from a patient treated with antithyroid drugs. CDR3 sequence: CAISRTDFYGYTF. The CDR3 region has the DNA TGTGCCATCAGCAGGACCGATTTCTATGGCTACACCTTC.